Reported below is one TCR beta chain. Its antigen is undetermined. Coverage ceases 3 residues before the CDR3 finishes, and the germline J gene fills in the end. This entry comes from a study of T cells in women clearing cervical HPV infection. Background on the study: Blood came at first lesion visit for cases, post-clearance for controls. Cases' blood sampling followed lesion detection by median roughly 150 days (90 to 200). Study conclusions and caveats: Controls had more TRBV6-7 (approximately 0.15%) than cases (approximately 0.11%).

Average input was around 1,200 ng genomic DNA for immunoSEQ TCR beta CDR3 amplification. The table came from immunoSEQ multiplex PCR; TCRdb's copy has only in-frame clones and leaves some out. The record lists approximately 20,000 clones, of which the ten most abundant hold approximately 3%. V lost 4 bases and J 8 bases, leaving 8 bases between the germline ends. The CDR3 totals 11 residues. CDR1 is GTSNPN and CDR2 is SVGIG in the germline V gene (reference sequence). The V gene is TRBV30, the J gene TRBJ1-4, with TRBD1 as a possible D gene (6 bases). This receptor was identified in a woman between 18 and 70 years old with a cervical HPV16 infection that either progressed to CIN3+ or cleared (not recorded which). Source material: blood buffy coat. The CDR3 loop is CAWTQGEKLFF. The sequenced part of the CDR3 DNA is TGTGCCTGGACTCAGGGGGAAAAA. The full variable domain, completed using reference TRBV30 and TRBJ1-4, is SQTIHQWPATLVQPVGSPLSLECTVEGTSNPNLYWYRQAAGRGLQLLFYSVGIGQISSEVPQNLSASRPQDRQFILSSKKLLLSDSGFYLCAWTQGEKLFFGSGTQLSVL.